Detailed here is one TCR beta chain. Measured with immunoSEQ multiplex PCR; TCRdb has only the in-frame clones, and not every one. The sample holds a few hundred thousand clones, under 90% seen once. Germline CDR1 reads SGHDT; CDR2 reads YYEEEE. There are 12 residues in the CDR3. The V gene end was trimmed by 6 bases and the J gene end by 4 bases; junction bases not matched to a gene: 4. This sample was included in a study of blood T cell repertoires in COVID-19. Study in general: Sources were T cells, B-cell-depleted T cells, or PBMCs; the material itself was cDNA or gDNA.

Material for sequencing was peripheral blood. The sequence came from a man aged 45 to 65 with acute or convalescent COVID-19. The chain has TRBV5-6 and TRBJ2-7; 7 nucleotides match TRBD2. CDR3 nucleotide sequence: TGTGCCAGCACCCGCGGGAGTTACGAGCAGTACTTC. The encoded protein is CASTRGSYEQYF.